These T cell receptor beta chains were read from a single sample in a study of beta chain features in type 1 diabetes. The data were produced by immunoSEQ multiplex PCR, yet TCRdb's version contains in-frame clones alone and is incomplete. The data show approximately 40,000 clones, with roughly 50% seen just once and 0.2% to 0.3% held by the top ten. Material: stem cell memory CD4+ T cells from blood. These receptors came from a woman under 40 in good health. CDR3s include the opening cysteine and the closing phenylalanine or tryptophan. The order of the fields is J gene, D gene, V gene, clone size, CDR3 DNA, CDR3 protein. D genes are given only for firm matches. Clone size is given for some rows only: seen once, a few or many times, or a class if the clone is expanded.

>TRBJ2-1|TRBD2|TRBV7-2|once
TGTGCCAGCAGCTCAGGACTAGCGGGGAACAATGAGCAGTTCTTC
CASSSGLAGNNEQFF
>TRBJ2-5|TRBD2|TRBV5-1|.
TGCGCCAGCAGTACTAGCGGAGAGACCCAGTACTTC
CASSTSGETQYF
>TRBJ2-7|.|TRBV7-2|.
TGTGCCAGCAGCTTTGGGCGGGATAGCGAGCAGTACTTC
CASSFGRDSEQYF
>TRBJ1-5|TRBD1|TRBV28|few
TGTGCCGCGGAGGGGGACAGGGGGAAGCAGCCCCAGCATTTT
CAAEGDRGKQPQHF
>TRBJ1-1|.|TRBV5-1|few
TGCGCCAGCAGCTTACAGACAGACACTGAAGCTTTCTTT
CASSLQTDTEAFF
>TRBJ1-4|TRBD1|TRBV6-6|.
TGTGCCAGCAGCCGGGACAGGGGCGAAAAACTGTTTTTT
CASSRDRGEKLFF
>TRBJ1-5|.|TRBV27|.
TGTGCCAGCAGTACCGCGGGGCCCGGCTCGTATAGCAATCAGCCCCAGCATTTT
CASSTAGPGSYSNQPQHF
>TRBJ1-3|.|TRBV18|few
TGTGCCAGCTCACCAGCCGGGTCTGGAAACACCATATATTTT
CASSPAGSGNTIYF
>TRBJ1-5|TRBD1|TRBV29-1|.
TGCAGCGTTGTGTTTGGGACAGGACATCAGCCCCAGCATTTT
CSVVFGTGHQPQHF
>TRBJ2-5|TRBD1|TRBV7-2|few
TGTGCCAGCAGCCGGGACAGGGGGGAGACCCAGTACTTC
CASSRDRGETQYF
>TRBJ2-1|.|TRBV18|few
TGTGCCAGCTCACCGGACGGGAAGCAGTTCTTC
CASSPDGKQFF
>TRBJ1-5|TRBD1|TRBV10-2|.
TGCGCCAGCAGTTTCGCAGGGGGCGGTCAGCCCCAGCATTTT
CASSFAGGGQPQHF
>TRBJ1-1|.|TRBV19|.
TGTGCCAGTGATCCGGGACAAATGAACACTGAAGCTTTCTTT
CASDPGQMNTEAFF
>TRBJ2-1|.|TRBV29-1|few
TGCAGCGTGGAGGTCTTAAACAATGAGCAGTTCTTC
CSVEVLNNEQFF
>TRBJ1-3|.|TRBV25-1|once
TGTGCTAGCAGTGAATCCCTGAGCGACTCTGGAAACACCATATATTTT
CASSESLSDSGNTIYF
>TRBJ1-5|TRBD1|TRBV7-9|few
TGTGCCAGCAGCTTAGGCCAGGGGGACAATCAGCCCCAGCATTTT
CASSLGQGDNQPQHF
>TRBJ2-2|TRBD1|TRBV5-8|.
TGTGCCAGCAGCCCTGGGGACAGGGGCAGCGGGGAGCTGTTTTTT
CASSPGDRGSGELFF
>TRBJ2-5|TRBD2|TRBV19|.
TGTGCCAGTAACCCTAGCGGGAGAAGTAAAGAGACCCAGTACTTC
CASNPSGRSKETQYF
>TRBJ2-3|.|TRBV6-5|.
TGTGCCAGCAGTTACGGGAGACCCACAGATACGCAGTATTTT
CASSYGRPTDTQYF
>TRBJ2-7|.|TRBV5-4|.
TGTGCCAGCAGCTTTGACACCTCGGCCAGGGAGCAGTACTTC
CASSFDTSAREQYF
>TRBJ2-3|TRBD2|TRBV6-5|once
TGTGCCAGCACCCAACTAGCGGGAGCTCTGGATACGCAGTATTTT
CASTQLAGALDTQYF
>TRBJ2-5|.|TRBV20-1|few
TGCAGTGCTAGAGGCGAAGAGACCCAGTACTTC
CSARGEETQYF
>TRBJ2-7|.|TRBV4-3|.
TGCGCCAGCAGCTCCACCTACGAGCAGTACTTC
CASSSTYEQYF
>TRBJ1-5|TRBD1|TRBV7-8|once
TGTGCCAGCAGCTTAGTGCAGGGGGTCAATCAGCCCCAGCATTTT
CASSLVQGVNQPQHF
>TRBJ2-7|TRBD2|TRBV6-1|.
TGTGCCAGCAGACCCACTAGCGTCTCCTACGAGCAGTACTTC
CASRPTSVSYEQYF
>TRBJ2-1|.|TRBV18|once
TGTGCCAGCTCGCCGGGACTTGCAAACTCCTACAATGAGCAGTTCTTC
CASSPGLANSYNEQFF
>TRBJ2-2|.|TRBV7-2|few
TGTGCCAGCAGCTCACAGGGACCCTCGAACACCGGGGAGCTGTTTTTT
CASSSQGPSNTGELFF
>TRBJ2-2|.|TRBV28|few
TGTGCCAGCAGTTGGGGGGGCCCGAACACCGGGGAGCTGTTTTTT
CASSWGGPNTGELFF
>TRBJ2-1|TRBD2|TRBV7-8|.
TGTGCCAGCAGCTTAGTTTGGCAGCGGGGTGAGATCTTC
CASSLVWQRGEIF
>TRBJ2-3|.|TRBV2|.
TGTGCCAGCAAGTGGGGTAGGGGTTTAGAGACAGATACGCAGTATTTT
CASKWGRGLETDTQYF
>TRBJ2-1|TRBD2|TRBV7-2|.
TGTGCCAGCAGCGATAGCGGGAGTCCCTACAATGAGCAGTTCTTC
CASSDSGSPYNEQFF
>TRBJ2-3|.|TRBV18|.
TGTGCCAGCTCAGCAACAGGGATTCGCACAGATACGCAGTATTTT
CASSATGIRTDTQYF
>TRBJ1-5|TRBD1|TRBV7-2|few
TGTGCCAGCAGCTTAGGGGGACAGGGGAGGGACAATCAGCCCCAGCATTTT
CASSLGGQGRDNQPQHF
>TRBJ1-3|TRBD1|TRBV28|.
TGTGCCAGCAGTTGGGCTGGGACAGGTGGTCGAAACACCATATATTTT
CASSWAGTGGRNTIYF
>TRBJ1-2|TRBD1|TRBV29-1|.
TGCAGCGTTGGATGGACAGGGGGCAAGGGCTACACCTTC
CSVGWTGGKGYTF
>TRBJ2-7|TRBD1|TRBV7-8|few
TGTGCCAGCACCATAACCCGGGACAGGTCCTACGAGCAGTACTTC
CASTITRDRSYEQYF
>TRBJ1-1|.|TRBV29-1|few
TGCAGCGTTGCCAGGGTTGACACTGAAGCTTTCTTT
CSVARVDTEAFF
>TRBJ2-4|.|TRBV30|.
TGTGCCTGGAGTGATCCGCCCAGGGGCAAAAACATTCAGTACTTC
CAWSDPPRGKNIQYF
>TRBJ1-1|.|TRBV18|.
TGTGCCAGCTCACCAGATCTCCTACAGGGGAACACTGAAGCTTTCTTT
CASSPDLLQGNTEAFF
>TRBJ2-3|.|TRBV16|.
TGTGCCAGCAGCCAGCGCGCGGGTACTAGCACAGATACGCAGTATTTT
CASSQRAGTSTDTQYF
>TRBJ2-2|.|TRBV12-5|once
TGTGCTAGTGGTTTGAATCCCAGGGGCGGGAGTGTGGGGGAGCTGTTTTTT
CASGLNPRGGSVGELFF
>TRBJ2-1|.|TRBV7-2|.
TGTGCCAGCAGCTTAGAAGGTGGGAGGAACAATGAGCAGTTCTTC
CASSLEGGRNNEQFF
>TRBJ2-5|.|TRBV14|once
TGTGCCAGCAGCCGCCAAACAGGGTTCGGGACCCAGTACTTC
CASSRQTGFGTQYF
>TRBJ2-5|TRBD2|TRBV7-9|.
TGTGCCAGCAGCCCCGGACTAGCGGGGAACGGGGAGACCCAGTACTTC
CASSPGLAGNGETQYF